This T cell receptor (beta chain) was captured in a study of cytomegalovirus exposure and HLA in healthy donors. Concerning this clone: Its antigen remains unknown.

Amplification used 60 Vbeta primers and 13 Jbeta primers. TCRdb keeps only in-frame clones here, not all; method: immunoSEQ multiplex PCR. The sample includes just under 70,000 clones, 70% to 90% of them seen just once. Notes on the study in general: The study labeled 150 or so TCR beta chains cytomegalovirus-associated.

The CDR3 has 13 amino acids. Germline CDR1 and CDR2: SGDLS and YYNGEE. V lost 4 bases, J lost 6 bases, and 10 bases lay in between. The chain uses TRBV9 and TRBJ2-2; D is unclear. This clonotype originated in a human donor in good health. Sequencing was done on a sample of PBMCs. The CDR3 is CASSTTVSGELFF. The DNA of the CDR3 is TGTGCCAGCAGCACTACTGTGTCCGGGGAGCTGTTTTTT.